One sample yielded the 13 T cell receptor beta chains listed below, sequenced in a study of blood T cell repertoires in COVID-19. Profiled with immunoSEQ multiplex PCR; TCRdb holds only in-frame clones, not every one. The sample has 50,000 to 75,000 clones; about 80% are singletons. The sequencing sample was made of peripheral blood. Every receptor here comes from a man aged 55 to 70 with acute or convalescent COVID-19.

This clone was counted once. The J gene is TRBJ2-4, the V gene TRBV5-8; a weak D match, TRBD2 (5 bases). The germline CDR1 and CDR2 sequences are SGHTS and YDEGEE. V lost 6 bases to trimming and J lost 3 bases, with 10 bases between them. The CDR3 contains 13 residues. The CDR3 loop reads CASTEGGKNIQYF. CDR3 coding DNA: TGTGCCAGCACCGAAGGAGGCAAAAACATTCAGTACTTC.

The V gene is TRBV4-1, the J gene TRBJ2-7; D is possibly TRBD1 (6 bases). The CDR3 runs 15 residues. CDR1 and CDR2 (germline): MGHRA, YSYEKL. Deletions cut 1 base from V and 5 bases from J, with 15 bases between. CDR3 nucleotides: TGCGCCAGCAGCCAAGTTGGGCAGGGGTTGAACGAGCAGTACTTC. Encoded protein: CASSQVGQGLNEQYF.

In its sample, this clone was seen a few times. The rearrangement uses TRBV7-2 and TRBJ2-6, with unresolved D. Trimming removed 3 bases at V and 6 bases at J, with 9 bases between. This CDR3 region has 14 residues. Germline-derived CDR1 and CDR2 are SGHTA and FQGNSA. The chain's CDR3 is CASSLALTANVLTF. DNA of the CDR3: TGTGCCAGCAGCTTGGCTCTTACGGCCAACGTCCTGACTTTC.

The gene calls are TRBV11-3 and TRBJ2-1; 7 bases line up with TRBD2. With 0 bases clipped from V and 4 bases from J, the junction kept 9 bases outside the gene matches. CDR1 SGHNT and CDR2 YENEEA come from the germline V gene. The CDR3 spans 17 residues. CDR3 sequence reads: CASSLEAAGADYNEQFF. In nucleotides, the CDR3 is TGTGCCAGCAGCTTAGAGGCCGCGGGAGCAGATTACAATGAGCAGTTCTTC.

The CDR3 loop reads CASRTRGRNTEAFF. In DNA form, the CDR3 reads TGTGCCAGCAGGACCAGGGGTAGGAACACTGAAGCTTTCTTT. This rearrangement joins TRBV6-5 to TRBJ1-1; TRBD1 might be the D (6 bases). The CDR3 runs 14 residues. Deletions cut 6 bases from V and 1 base from J, with 12 bases between. Germline V lookup: CDR1 MNHEY, CDR2 SVGAGI.

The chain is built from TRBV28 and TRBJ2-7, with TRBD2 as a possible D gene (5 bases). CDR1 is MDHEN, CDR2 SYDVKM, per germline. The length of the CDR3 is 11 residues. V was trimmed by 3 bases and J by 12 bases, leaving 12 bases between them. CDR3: CASSLEERRYF. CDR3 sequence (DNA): TGTGCCAGCAGTTTGGAGGAGAGAAGGTACTTC.

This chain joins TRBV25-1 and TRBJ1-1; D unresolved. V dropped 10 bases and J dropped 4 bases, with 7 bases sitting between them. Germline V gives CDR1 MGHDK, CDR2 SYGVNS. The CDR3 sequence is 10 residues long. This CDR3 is CATGVTEAFF. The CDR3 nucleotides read TGTGCCACCGGAGTCACTGAAGCTTTCTTT.

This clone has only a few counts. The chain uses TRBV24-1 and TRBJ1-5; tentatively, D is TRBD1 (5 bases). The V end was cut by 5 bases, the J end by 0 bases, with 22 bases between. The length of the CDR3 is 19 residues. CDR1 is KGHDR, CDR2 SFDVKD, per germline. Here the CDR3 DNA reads TGTGCCACCAGTGCAGGGTCGCGAACCATAATCTATAGCAATCAGCCCCAGCATTTT. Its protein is CATSAGSRTIIYSNQPQHF.

The CDR3 here is CASSLTTAGGTDTQYF. The CDR3 DNA reads as TGTGCCAGCAGCTTAACTACGGCGGGAGGCACAGATACGCAGTATTTT. The V and J genes are TRBV7-3 and TRBJ2-3, with 7 bases fitting TRBD2. The CDR3 contains 16 residues. CDR1 and CDR2 from the germline V gene are SGHTA and FQGTGA. V was pared by 0 bases and J by 1 base, with 4 bases of the junction left unmatched. The complete variable domain, with remaining parts taken from reference TRBV7-3 and TRBJ2-3, reads GAGVSQTPSNKVTEKGKYVELRCDPISGHTALYWYRQSLGQGPEFLIYFQGTGAADDSGLPNDRFFAVRPEGSVSTLKIQRTERGDSAVYLCASSLTTAGGTDTQYFGPGTRLTVL.

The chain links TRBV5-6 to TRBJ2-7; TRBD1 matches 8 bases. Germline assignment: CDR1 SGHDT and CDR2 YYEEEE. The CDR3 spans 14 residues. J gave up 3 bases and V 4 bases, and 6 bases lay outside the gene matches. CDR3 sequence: CASSTTGDLYEQYF. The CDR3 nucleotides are TGTGCCAGCAGCACGACAGGGGACCTCTACGAGCAGTACTTC. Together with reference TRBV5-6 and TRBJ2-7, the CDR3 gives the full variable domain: DAGVTQSPTHLIKTRGQQVTLRCSPKSGHDTVSWYQQALGQGPQFIFQYYEEEERQRGNFPDRFSGHQFPNYSSELNVNALLLGDSALYLCASSTTGDLYEQYFGPGTRLTVT.

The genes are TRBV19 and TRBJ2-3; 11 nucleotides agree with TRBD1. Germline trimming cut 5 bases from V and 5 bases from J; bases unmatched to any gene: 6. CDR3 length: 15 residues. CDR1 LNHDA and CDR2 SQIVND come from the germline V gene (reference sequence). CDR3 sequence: CASSSRTGGLDTQYF. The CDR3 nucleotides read TGTGCCAGTAGTTCCCGGACAGGGGGCCTAGATACGCAGTATTTT.

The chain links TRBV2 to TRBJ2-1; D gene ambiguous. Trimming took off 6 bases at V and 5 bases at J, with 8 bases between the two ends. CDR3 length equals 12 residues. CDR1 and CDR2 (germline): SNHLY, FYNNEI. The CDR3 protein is CASSEDNNEQFF. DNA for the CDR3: TGTGCCAGCAGCGAGGATAACAATGAGCAGTTCTTC.

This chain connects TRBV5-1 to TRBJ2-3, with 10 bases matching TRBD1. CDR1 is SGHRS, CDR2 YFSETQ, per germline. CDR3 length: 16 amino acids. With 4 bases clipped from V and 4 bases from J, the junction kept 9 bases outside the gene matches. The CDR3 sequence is CASSHPDRGGADTQYF. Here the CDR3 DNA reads TGCGCCAGCAGCCACCCGGACAGGGGGGGAGCAGATACGCAGTATTTT.